This is a list of T cell receptor beta chains from one sample in a study of blood T cell repertoires in COVID-19. Libraries were prepared by immunoSEQ multiplex PCR; TCRdb keeps only in-frame clonotypes and omits some of them. The sample lists more than 300,000 clones, 87% seen once, with around 2% in the top ten. The material sequenced was PBMCs or T cells enriched from blood (not recorded which). The receptors stem from a man aged 35 to 55 in a cohort exposed to, infected with or recovered from COVID-19 (not recorded which). The CDR3 runs from the conserved cysteine through the conserved F or W. A D gene is named only where the DNA matches it firmly. The size of a clone is reported for some rows only, either as once, few or many, or as a class for expanded clones.

J gene	clone size	D gene	V gene	CDR3 DNA	CDR3 protein
TRBJ1-1	NA	TRBD1	TRBV11-2	TGTGCCAGCAGTTACGGACAGGGAGGTACTGAAGCTTTCTTT	CASSYGQGGTEAFF
TRBJ1-4	NA	NA	TRBV7-9	TGTGCCAGCAGCCCGCAAGGACAGATGGTTAATGAAAAACTGTTTTTT	CASSPQGQMVNEKLFF
TRBJ2-3	NA	TRBD2	TRBV27	TGTGCCACCCCGACCGGGACTAGCCTTACCACAGATACGCAGTATTTT	CATPTGTSLTTDTQYF
TRBJ1-2	NA	NA	TRBV3-1/TRBV3-2	TGTGCCAGCAGCCAAGCGGTGAATGGCTACACCTTC	CASSQAVNGYTF
TRBJ1-6	NA	NA	TRBV30	TGTGCCTGGAGTGTACGTGCTAGCTCCTATAATTCACCCCTCCACTTT	CAWSVRASSYNSPLHF
TRBJ2-2	NA	NA	TRBV7-8	TGTGCCAGCAGCTCTGAGTGGGGGGAGCTGTTTTTT	CASSSEWGELFF
TRBJ2-7	NA	TRBD2	TRBV5-4	TGTGCCAGCAGCCCTAGCGGGGTTACCTACGAGCAGTACTTC	CASSPSGVTYEQYF
TRBJ2-7	NA	NA	TRBV18	TGTGCCAGCTCGCTGGGCGGCGGGTCCTCCTACGAGCAGTACTTC	CASSLGGGSSYEQYF
TRBJ2-1	NA	TRBD2	TRBV6-5	TGTGCCAGCAGTTACCGACTAGCGGGAATCGATGAGCAGTTCTTC	CASSYRLAGIDEQFF
TRBJ2-1	NA	TRBD2	TRBV5-4	TGTGCCAGCAGCGGTACGACTAGCGGGAGGGGTGAGCAGTTCTTC	CASSGTTSGRGEQFF
TRBJ1-1	few	TRBD1	TRBV10-1	TGCGCCAGCAGTGAGTATTGGACAGGGAGTTTTACTGAAGCTTTCTTT	CASSEYWTGSFTEAFF
TRBJ1-2	NA	NA	TRBV6-5	TGTGCCAGCAGTTACTCGAATTCCGACGCGAGGGGCTACACCTTC	CASSYSNSDARGYTF
TRBJ2-2	NA	TRBD2	TRBV28	TGTGCCAGCAGTCACACCACGAGCGGGGTCGGGGAGCTGTTTTTT	CASSHTTSGVGELFF
TRBJ2-1	NA	TRBD1	TRBV5-1	TGCGCCAGCAGATCGGACAGGTTTAGCTCCTACAATGAGCAGTTCTTC	CASRSDRFSSYNEQFF
TRBJ2-1	NA	TRBD2	TRBV7-6	TGTGCCAGCAGCTTCATAGCGGGAGATGTCGTCGATGAGCAGTTCTTC	CASSFIAGDVVDEQFF
TRBJ2-2	NA	TRBD2	TRBV18	TGTGCCAGCTCCCTTGGTAGCGGGAGAAGCGGGGAGCTGTTTTTT	CASSLGSGRSGELFF
TRBJ2-7	NA	NA	TRBV5-6	TGTGCCAGCAGCCTGACGGGCGAGCAGTACTTC	CASSLTGEQYF
TRBJ2-1	NA	TRBD2	TRBV5-1	TGCGCCAGCAGCTCCGGACTAGCGGGAGTAAATGAGCAGTTCTTC	CASSSGLAGVNEQFF
TRBJ2-7	NA	TRBD2	TRBV5-6	TGTGCCAGCAGCTTGGGTCAGCGGGATCGGATAGAGCAGTACTTC	CASSLGQRDRIEQYF
TRBJ2-1	NA	TRBD2	TRBV24-1	TGTGCCACCAGTGCCGGCGGGAGGGCCCCGGGGTCCTACAATGAGCAGTTCTTC	CATSAGGRAPGSYNEQFF
TRBJ1-5	NA	NA	TRBV7-9	TGTGCCAGCACACAGGGCGGCAATCAGCCCCAGCATTTT	CASTQGGNQPQHF
TRBJ2-7	NA	TRBD2	TRBV10-3	TGTGCCATCAGTGAGTTTCTAGCGGTTCGCTCCTACGAGCAGTACTTC	CAISEFLAVRSYEQYF
TRBJ1-2	few	NA	TRBV6-5	TGTGCCAGCACCCCCGGGAGTAACTATGGCTACACCTTC	CASTPGSNYGYTF
TRBJ1-4	NA	TRBD1	TRBV2	TGTGCCAGCAGTACAGGGGGAGCAAATGAAAAACTGTTTTTT	CASSTGGANEKLFF
TRBJ1-1	NA	NA	TRBV5-1	TGCGCCAGCAGCTTCGGAGATAATACTGAAGCTTTCTTT	CASSFGDNTEAFF
TRBJ2-3	once	TRBD2	TRBV27	TGTGCCAGCCAGGTGGCGGGAGCGGTAGATACGCAGTATTTT	CASQVAGAVDTQYF
TRBJ2-1	few	TRBD2	TRBV30	TGTGCCTGGAGTAGACCTTGGGCAGCGGGAGGCCGCTACAATGAGCAGTTCTTC	CAWSRPWAAGGRYNEQFF
TRBJ1-3	NA	NA	TRBV14	TGTGCCAGCAGCCAAAACCGAGGCTCTGGAAACACCATATATTTT	CASSQNRGSGNTIYF
TRBJ1-1	NA	NA	TRBV4-1	TGCGCCAGCAGCCAAGATATATGGGGCCAGGGCACTGAAGCTTTCTTT	CASSQDIWGQGTEAFF
TRBJ2-2	NA	TRBD2	TRBV19	TGTGCCAGTAGTATAACTAGCGGGACGAACACCGGGGAGCTGTTTTTT	CASSITSGTNTGELFF
TRBJ2-1	NA	NA	TRBV11-2	TGTGCCAGCAGCATTAGTCCTCCCACTTACAATGAGCAGTTCTTC	CASSISPPTYNEQFF
TRBJ1-5	NA	NA	TRBV6-5	TGTGCCAGCAGCCCGACAGATAGCAATCAGCCCCAGCATTTT	CASSPTDSNQPQHF
TRBJ2-7	NA	NA	TRBV5-1	TGCGCCAGCAGCTTGGAGCGCCACTCCTACGAGCAGTACTTC	CASSLERHSYEQYF
TRBJ1-5	few	TRBD1	TRBV19	TGTGCCAGTATAGGCCGGGACAGGGCAAATCAGCCCCAGCATTTT	CASIGRDRANQPQHF
TRBJ1-2	NA	NA	TRBV28	TGTGCCAGCCGCAAAGGGGGGGGGCGCTCTAACTATGGCTACACCTTC	CASRKGGGRSNYGYTF
TRBJ2-5	NA	TRBD2	TRBV7-9	TGTGCCAGCAGCTCGGCTAGCGGGAGATCAGAGACCCAGTACTTC	CASSSASGRSETQYF
TRBJ1-6	NA	NA	TRBV7-3	TGTGCCAGCAGCTTAACCCCGGGTTCGAGTTCACCCCTCCACTTT	CASSLTPGSSSPLHF
TRBJ2-6	NA	NA	TRBV6-5	TGTGCCAGCAGTTTAATGGCGGCTGGGGCCAACGTCCTGACTTTC	CASSLMAAGANVLTF
TRBJ2-5	NA	TRBD2	TRBV14	TGTGCCAGCAGCCAGGGGACTAGCTTTTCGACCCAGTACTTC	CASSQGTSFSTQYF
TRBJ1-4	NA	TRBD1	TRBV28	TGTGCCAGCAGTTCCCCGGGACAGGGGGGCGGTGGTGAAAAACTGTTTTTT	CASSSPGQGGGGEKLFF